This T cell receptor (beta chain) was sequenced during a study of blood T cell repertoires in COVID-19 (dated by TCRdb to 2018 to 2021). Regarding the study in general: The collaborator samples originated in the United States, Italy and Spain and spanned the acute and convalescent phases of COVID-19. The repertoires were released in a freely available public database meant as a resource for research on the immune response to SARS-CoV-2. The material from the prospective study consisted of cDNA or gDNA derived from T cells, B-cell-depleted T cells, or PBMCs. The sample metadata nearly always contained a de-identified subject ID, COVID-19 status, age in years and sex. Samples came from the ongoing ImmuneRACE study (first 160 participants) plus 1,254 subjects from 6 global collaborators. Deeply sampled blood TCRbeta repertoires from subjects exposed to, actively infected with, or recovered from COVID-19 were included in the dataset. HLA class I and class II types, where available, came from metadata supplied by the sample provider rather than from assay-based typing.

TCRbeta CDR3 regions were amplified from genomic DNA by means of the immunoSEQ Assay, a bias-controlled multiplex PCR. The authors' analysis ran thus. The number of nucleated cells in each sample was estimated by amplification of reference gene primers within the assay. To quantify the absolute abundance of each unique TCRbeta CDR3 rearrangement, sequence reads were collapsed and filtered. Productive Simpson clonality was computed per sample as the square root of Simpson's diversity index over productive rearrangements. Imported from immuneACCESS, the table was reduced by TCRdb to in-frame sequences with V and J called. These copies leave out some clones; in studies compared against another copy, an unresolved V gene accounts for under half, and the cause of the remainder is not known. That table supplies the V and J calls and clone size; D and trimming were determined from the DNA. The sample table holds 85,000 to 95,000 clones, of which roughly 87% were seen once. About 5% of the sample rests with the top ten.

Paper-wide results and their limitations: Clinical and demographic metadata were provided uncurated, with the amount varying by source and participant.

The CDR3 spans 17 residues, from the cysteine through the phenylalanine. The CDR3 DNA has 51 bases and is translated from base 1. From the germline V gene (reference sequence), CDR1 is LNHDA and CDR2 is SQIVND. Germline trimming amounts to 5 bases on V and 2 bases on J, with 10 as the count of junction bases outside the gene matches. The collaborating institutions used their own protocols to collect whole blood in K2EDTA tubes. For TCRbeta analysis, collaborators shipped samples as frozen whole blood, isolated PBMCs, or DNA extracted from either of those sample types. In the case of this clone: Its recognized antigen is unknown. The input lacks base qualities; no much larger clone sits a single base away.

The rearranged chain carries TRBV19 and TRBJ2-3; 10 bases in between match TRBD2. The sequencing input was peripheral blood. This clonotype was sampled from an elderly woman with acute or convalescent COVID-19. DNA sequence: TGTGCCAGTAGTTTACTAGCGGGGATGGGGGTCACAGATACGCAGTATTTT. Its translation is CASSLLAGMGVTDTQYF.